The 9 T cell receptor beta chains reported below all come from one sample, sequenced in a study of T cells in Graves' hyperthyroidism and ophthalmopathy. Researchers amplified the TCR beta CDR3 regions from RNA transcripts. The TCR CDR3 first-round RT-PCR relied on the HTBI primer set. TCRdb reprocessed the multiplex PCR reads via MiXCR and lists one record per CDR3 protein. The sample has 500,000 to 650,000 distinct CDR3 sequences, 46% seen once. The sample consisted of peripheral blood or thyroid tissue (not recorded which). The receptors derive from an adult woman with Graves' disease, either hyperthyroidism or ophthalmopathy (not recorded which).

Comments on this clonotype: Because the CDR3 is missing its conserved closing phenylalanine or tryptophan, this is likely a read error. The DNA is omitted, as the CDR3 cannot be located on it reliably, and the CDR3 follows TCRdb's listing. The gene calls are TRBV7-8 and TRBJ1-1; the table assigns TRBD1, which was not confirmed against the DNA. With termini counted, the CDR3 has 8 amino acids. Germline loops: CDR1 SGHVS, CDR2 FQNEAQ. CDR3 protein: CASSYRGA.

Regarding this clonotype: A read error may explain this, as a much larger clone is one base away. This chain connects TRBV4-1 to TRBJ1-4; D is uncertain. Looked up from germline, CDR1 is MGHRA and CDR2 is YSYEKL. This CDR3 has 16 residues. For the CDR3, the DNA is TGTGCCAGCAGCCAAGAGCGGTCAGTGACTAATGAAAAACTGTTTTTT. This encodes CASSQERSVTNEKLFF.

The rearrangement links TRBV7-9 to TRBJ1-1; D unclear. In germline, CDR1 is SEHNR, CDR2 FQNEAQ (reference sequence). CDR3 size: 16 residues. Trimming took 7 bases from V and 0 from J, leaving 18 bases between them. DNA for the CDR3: TGTGCCAGCACCCAAGAGGGTCGACGGATGAACACTGAAGCTTTCTTT. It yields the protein CASTQEGRRMNTEAFF.

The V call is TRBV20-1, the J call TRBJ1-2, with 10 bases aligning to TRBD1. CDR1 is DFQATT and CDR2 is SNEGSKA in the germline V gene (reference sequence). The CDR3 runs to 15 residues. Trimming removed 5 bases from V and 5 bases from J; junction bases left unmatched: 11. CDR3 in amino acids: CSAGGTGEDRYGYTF. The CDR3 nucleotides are TGCAGTGCTGGGGGGACAGGGGAAGATCGGTATGGCTACACCTTC.

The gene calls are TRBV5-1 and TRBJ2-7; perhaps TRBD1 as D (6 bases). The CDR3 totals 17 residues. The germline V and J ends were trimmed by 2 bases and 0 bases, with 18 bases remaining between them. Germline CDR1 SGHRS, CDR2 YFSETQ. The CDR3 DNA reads TGCGCCAGCAGCTTAAATCAACAGGGCTTGAGCTCCTACGAGCAGTACTTC. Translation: CASSLNQQGLSSYEQYF.

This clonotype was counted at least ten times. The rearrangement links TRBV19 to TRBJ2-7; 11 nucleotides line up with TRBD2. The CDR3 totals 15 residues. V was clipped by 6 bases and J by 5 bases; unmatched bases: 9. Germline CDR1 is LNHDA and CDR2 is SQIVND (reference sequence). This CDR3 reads CASSNLLAGANEQYF. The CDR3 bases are TGTGCCAGTAGCAATTTACTAGCGGGAGCTAACGAGCAGTACTTC.

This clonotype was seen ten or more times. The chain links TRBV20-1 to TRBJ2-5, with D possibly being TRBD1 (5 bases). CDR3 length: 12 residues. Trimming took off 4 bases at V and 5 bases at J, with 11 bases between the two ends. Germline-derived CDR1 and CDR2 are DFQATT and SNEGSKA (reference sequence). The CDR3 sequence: CSAIPRGETQYF. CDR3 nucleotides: TGCAGTGCTATCCCAAGGGGCGAGACCCAGTACTTC.

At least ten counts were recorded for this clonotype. CDR3: CAWSDLNTEAFF. The CDR3 DNA is TGTGCCTGGAGTGACTTGAACACTGAAGCTTTCTTT. The genes are TRBV30 and TRBJ1-1; no clear D. Germline assignment: CDR1 GTSNPN and CDR2 SVGIG (reference sequence). V dropped 1 base and J dropped 0 bases, with 3 bases sitting between them. The CDR3 sequence is 12 residues long.

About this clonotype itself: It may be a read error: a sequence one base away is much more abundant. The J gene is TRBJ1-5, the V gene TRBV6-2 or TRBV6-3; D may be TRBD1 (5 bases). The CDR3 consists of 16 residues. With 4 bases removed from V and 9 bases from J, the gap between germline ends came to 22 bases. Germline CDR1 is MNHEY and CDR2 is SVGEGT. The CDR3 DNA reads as TGTGCCAGCAGTTCCCGACGTTCCTTGAAGGGGCGGCCCCAGCATTTT. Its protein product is CASSSRRSLKGRPQHF.